This is a list of T cell receptor beta chains from one sample in a study of T cells in Graves' hyperthyroidism and ophthalmopathy. One entry per CDR3 protein, called by TCRdb with MiXCR from the multiplex PCR reads. The sample includes hundreds of thousands of distinct CDR3 sequences, 14% to 15% seen only once; the top ten take less than 35%. Sequencing used blood. The origin of the receptors is a woman in her 30s with Graves' hyperthyroidism. Each CDR3 is given with its conserved first and last residue. The D gene is left open where the match is weak. Clone size appears in some rows only: once, few, many, or a class for an expanded clone.

CDR3 protein	CDR3 DNA	clone size	CDR3 length	V gene	D gene	J gene
CATHAGGPGAETQYF	TGTGCCACCCACGCGGGAGGACCTGGGGCAGAGACCCAGTACTTC	many	15	TRBV15	TRBD2	TRBJ2-5
CASSQPEVGNEQFF	TGTGCCAGCAGCCAGCCGGAGGTCGGCAATGAGCAGTTCTTC	few	14	TRBV4-2	-	TRBJ2-1
CASSLSKRMTGTYEQYF	TGTGCCAGCAGCTTAAGCAAACGAATGACAGGGACCTACGAGCAGTACTTC	-	17	TRBV11-2	TRBD1	TRBJ2-7
CASSPGLASEQYF	TGTGCCAGCAGCCCGGGACTAGCATCCGAGCAGTACTTC	few	13	TRBV7-9	TRBD2	TRBJ2-7
CASSAGWEAQQF	TGTGCCAGCAGTGCCGGTTGGGAAGCCCAGCAATTT	few	12	TRBV2	-	TRBJ1-5
CASSVDSRGSNEKLFF	TGTGCCAGCAGCGTAGATTCCCGTGGATCTAATGAAAAACTGTTTTTT	-	16	TRBV9	-	TRBJ1-4
CSVEEVPGQGRADTQYF	TGCAGCGTTGAAGAGGTGCCGGGCCAGGGGAGGGCAGATACGCAGTATTTT	-	17	TRBV29-1	-	TRBJ2-3
CSARTAMNTEAFF	TGCAGTGCTAGGACAGCAATGAACACTGAAGCTTTCTTT	many	13	TRBV20-1	-	TRBJ1-1
CASSLLVISGANVLTF	TGTGCCAGCAGCCTCTTGGTCATCTCTGGGGCCAACGTCCTGACTTTC	-	16	TRBV7-8	-	TRBJ2-6
CASQDSVSSYEQYF	TGTGCCAGCCAGGATTCCGTAAGCTCCTACGAGCAGTACTTC	many	14	TRBV11-2	-	TRBJ2-7
CASSLVTGGQETQYF	TGTGCCAGCAGCTTGGTTACAGGGGGCCAAGAGACCCAGTACTTC	many	15	TRBV11-2	TRBD1	TRBJ2-5
CASSAPAGTGRMGTQYF	TGTGCCAGCAGCGCACCTGCCGGGACAGGGCGAATGGGAACCCAGTACTTC	-	17	TRBV7-2	TRBD1	TRBJ2-5